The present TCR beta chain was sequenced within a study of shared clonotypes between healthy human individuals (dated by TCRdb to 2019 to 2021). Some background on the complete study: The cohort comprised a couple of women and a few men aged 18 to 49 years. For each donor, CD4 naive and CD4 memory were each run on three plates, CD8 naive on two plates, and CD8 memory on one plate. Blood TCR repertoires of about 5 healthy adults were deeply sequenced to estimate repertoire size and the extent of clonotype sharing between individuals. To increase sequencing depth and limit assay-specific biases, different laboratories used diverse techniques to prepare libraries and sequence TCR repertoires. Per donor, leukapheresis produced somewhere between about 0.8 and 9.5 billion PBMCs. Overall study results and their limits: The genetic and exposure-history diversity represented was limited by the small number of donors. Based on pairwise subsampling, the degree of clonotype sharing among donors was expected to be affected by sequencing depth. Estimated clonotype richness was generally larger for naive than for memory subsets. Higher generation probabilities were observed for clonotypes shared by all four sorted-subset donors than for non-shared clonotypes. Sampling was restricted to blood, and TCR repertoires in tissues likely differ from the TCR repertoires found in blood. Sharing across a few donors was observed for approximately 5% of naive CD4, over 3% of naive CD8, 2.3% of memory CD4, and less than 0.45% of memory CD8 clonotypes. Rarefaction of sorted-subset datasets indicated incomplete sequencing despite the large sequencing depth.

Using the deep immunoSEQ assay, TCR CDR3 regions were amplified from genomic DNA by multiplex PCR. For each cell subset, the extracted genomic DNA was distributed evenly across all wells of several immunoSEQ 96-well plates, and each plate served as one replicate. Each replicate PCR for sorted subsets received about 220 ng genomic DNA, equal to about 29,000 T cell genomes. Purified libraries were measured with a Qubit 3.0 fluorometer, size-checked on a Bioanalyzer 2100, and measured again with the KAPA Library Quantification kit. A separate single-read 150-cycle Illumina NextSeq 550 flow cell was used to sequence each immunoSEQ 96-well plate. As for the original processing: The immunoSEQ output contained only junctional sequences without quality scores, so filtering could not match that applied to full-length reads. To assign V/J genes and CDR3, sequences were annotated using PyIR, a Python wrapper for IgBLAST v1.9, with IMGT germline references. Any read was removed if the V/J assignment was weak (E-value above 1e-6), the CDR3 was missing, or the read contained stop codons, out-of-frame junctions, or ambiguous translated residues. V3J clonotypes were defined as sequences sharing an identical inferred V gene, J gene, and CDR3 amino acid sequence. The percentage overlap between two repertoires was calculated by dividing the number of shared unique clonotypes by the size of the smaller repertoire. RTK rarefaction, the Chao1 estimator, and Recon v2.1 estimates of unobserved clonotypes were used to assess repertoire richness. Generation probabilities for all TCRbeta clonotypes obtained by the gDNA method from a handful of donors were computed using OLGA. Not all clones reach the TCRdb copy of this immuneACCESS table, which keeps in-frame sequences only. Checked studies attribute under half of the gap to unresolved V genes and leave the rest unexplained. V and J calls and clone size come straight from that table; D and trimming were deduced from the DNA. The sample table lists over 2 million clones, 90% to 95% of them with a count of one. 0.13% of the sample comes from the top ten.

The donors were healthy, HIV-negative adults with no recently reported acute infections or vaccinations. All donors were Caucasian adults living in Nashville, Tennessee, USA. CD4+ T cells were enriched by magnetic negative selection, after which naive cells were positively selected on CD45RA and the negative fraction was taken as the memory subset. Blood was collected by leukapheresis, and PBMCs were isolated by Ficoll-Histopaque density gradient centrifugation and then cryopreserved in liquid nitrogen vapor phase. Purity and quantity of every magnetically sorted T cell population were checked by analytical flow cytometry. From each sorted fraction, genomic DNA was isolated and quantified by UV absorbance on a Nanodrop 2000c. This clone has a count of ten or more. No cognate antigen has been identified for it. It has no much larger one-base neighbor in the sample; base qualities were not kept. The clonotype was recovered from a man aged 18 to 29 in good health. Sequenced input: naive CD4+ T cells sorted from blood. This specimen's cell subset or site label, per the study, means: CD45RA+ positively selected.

The CDR3 protein sequence reads: CASSPGGGYNSPLHF. The nucleotides are TGTGCCAGCAGCCCTGGGGGGGGATACAATTCACCCCTCCACTTT. This chain is built from TRBV7-9 and TRBJ1-6; a tentative D call is TRBD1 (5 bases match). Counted from cysteine to phenylalanine, this CDR3 has 15 amino acids. Only the CDR3 DNA is retained, 45 bases long and in frame from the first base. V loses 5 bases of germline sequence and J loses 7 bases, and the interval between the two ends is 15 bases. The germline V gene encodes CDR1 SEHNR and CDR2 FQNEAQ (reference sequence).